This TCR beta chain came from a study of T-cell reconstitution after alpha-beta-depleted transplantation in children. CDR1 and CDR2 from the germline V gene are SGHVS and FQNEAQ. The CDR3 covers 16 residues. The V gene lost 2 bases and the J gene lost 4 bases, with 17 bases spanning the gap. TCRbeta library preparation incorporated unique molecular identifiers. TCRdb re-analysed the PCR reads in MiXCR, keeping a single row per CDR3 protein. The sample has almost 500,000 distinct CDR3 sequences; around 12% are singletons. The TCR was taken from a human donor who donated a stem cell graft to a child with combined immunodeficiency. The input for sequencing was PBMCs from the stem cell graft donor, taken from the stem cell graft. The chain carries TRBV7-8 and TRBJ1-1; D remains ambiguous. The CDR3 sequence: CASSLRITTTSTEAFF. Here the CDR3 DNA reads TGTGCCAGCAGCTTAAGGATCACCACAACCTCCACTGAAGCTTTCTTT.